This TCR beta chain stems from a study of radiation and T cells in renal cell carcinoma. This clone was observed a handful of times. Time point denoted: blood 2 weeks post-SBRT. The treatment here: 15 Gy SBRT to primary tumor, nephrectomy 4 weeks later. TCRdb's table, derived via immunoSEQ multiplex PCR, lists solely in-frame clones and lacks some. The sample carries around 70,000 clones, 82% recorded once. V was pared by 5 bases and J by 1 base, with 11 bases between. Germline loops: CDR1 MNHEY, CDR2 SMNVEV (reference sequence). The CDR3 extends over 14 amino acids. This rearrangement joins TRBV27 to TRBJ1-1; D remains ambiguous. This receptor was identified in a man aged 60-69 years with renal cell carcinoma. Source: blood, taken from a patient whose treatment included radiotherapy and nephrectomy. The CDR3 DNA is TGTGCCAGCAGTCCAACCCTAGGGAACACTGAAGCTTTCTTT. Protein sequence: CASSPTLGNTEAFF.